This section outlines one T cell receptor (beta chain) sequence together with its context. Enrolled during active infection, Seattle patients were then followed longitudinally. The source of the sample is a study of blood T cell repertoires in COVID-19. TCRdb's table, derived via immunoSEQ multiplex PCR, lists solely in-frame clones and lacks some. Here the sample spans 150,000 to 200,000 clones, around four fifths being singletons. V lost 6 bases to trimming and J lost 1 base, with 22 bases between them. This CDR3 is 18 amino acids long. The germline V gene encodes CDR1 SQVTM and CDR2 ANQGSEA. This chain connects TRBV29-1 to TRBJ2-6, with D perhaps matching TRBD2 (6 bases). The sequence derives from a woman in her seventies with COVID-19, enrolled during active disease. Source material: peripheral blood. The CDR3 nucleotides are TGCAGCGTCATACTGGGGGGTCGGTGGGGTTCTGGGGCCAACGTCCTGACTTTC. Translation gives CSVILGGRWGSGANVLTF.